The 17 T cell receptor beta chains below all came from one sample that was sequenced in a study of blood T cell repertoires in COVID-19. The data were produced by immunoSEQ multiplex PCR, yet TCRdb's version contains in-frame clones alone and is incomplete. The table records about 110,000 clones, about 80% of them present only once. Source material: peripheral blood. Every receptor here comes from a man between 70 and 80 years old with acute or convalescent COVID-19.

The CDR3 nucleotides read TGTGCCAGCGGGGACCGGGACAGAGACACAGATACGCAGTATTTT. Its translation: CASGDRDRDTDTQYF. The rearrangement uses TRBV19 and TRBJ2-3; 7 nucleotides line up with TRBD1. Germline CDR1 is LNHDA and CDR2 is SQIVND (reference sequence). The CDR3 contains 15 residues. J was trimmed by 2 bases and V by 9 bases; bases with no gene match: 11.

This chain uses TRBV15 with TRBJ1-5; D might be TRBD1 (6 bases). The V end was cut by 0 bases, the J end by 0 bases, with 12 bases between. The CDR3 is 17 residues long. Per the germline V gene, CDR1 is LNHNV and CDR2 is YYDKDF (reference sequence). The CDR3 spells CATSRDKGQNSNQPQHF. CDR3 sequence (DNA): TGTGCCACCAGCAGAGATAAAGGACAGAATAGCAATCAGCCCCAGCATTTT.

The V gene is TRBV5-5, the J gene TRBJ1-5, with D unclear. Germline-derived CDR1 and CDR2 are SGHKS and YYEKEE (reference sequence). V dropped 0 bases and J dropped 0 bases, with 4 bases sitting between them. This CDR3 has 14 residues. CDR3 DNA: TGTGCCAGCAGCTTGGGTCATAGCAATCAGCCCCAGCATTTT. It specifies CASSLGHSNQPQHF.

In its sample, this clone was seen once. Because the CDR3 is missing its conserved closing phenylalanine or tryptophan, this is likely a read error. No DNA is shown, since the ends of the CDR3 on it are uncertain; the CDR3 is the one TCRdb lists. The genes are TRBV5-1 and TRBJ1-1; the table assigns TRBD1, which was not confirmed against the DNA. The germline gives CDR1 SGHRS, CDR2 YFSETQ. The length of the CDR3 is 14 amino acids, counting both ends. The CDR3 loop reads CASSFNAGTGGSSV.

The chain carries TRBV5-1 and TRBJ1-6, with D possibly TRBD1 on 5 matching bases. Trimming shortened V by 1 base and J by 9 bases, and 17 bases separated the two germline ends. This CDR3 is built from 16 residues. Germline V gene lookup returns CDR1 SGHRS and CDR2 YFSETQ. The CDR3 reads CASSLTLRQRGSPLHF. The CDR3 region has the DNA TGCGCCAGCAGCTTGACGCTACGACAGCGGGGTTCACCCCTCCACTTT.

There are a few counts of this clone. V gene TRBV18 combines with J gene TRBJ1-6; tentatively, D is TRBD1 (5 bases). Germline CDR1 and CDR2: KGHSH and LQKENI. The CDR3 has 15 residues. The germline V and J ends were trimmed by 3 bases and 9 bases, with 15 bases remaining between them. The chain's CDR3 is CASSPDPGIGSPLHF. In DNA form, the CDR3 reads TGTGCCAGCTCACCCGACCCAGGGATCGGTTCACCCCTCCACTTT.

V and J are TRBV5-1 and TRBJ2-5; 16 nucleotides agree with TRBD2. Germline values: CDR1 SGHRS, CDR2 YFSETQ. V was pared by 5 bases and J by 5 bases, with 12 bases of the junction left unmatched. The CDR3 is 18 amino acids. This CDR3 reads CASSQIPGLAGGLETQYF. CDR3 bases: TGCGCCAGCAGTCAAATCCCGGGACTAGCGGGGGGGCTCGAGACCCAGTACTTC. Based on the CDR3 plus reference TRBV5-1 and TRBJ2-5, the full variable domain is KAGVTQTPRYLIKTRGQQVTLSCSPISGHRSVSWYQQTPGQGLQFLFEYFSETQRNKGNFPGRFSGRQFSNSRSEMNVSTLELGDSALYLCASSQIPGLAGGLETQYFGPGTRLLVL.

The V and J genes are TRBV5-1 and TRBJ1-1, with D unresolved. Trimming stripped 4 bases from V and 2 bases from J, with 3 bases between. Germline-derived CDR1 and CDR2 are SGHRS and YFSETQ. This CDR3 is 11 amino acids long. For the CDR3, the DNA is TGCGCCAGCAGCACAAACACTGAAGCTTTCTTT. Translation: CASSTNTEAFF.

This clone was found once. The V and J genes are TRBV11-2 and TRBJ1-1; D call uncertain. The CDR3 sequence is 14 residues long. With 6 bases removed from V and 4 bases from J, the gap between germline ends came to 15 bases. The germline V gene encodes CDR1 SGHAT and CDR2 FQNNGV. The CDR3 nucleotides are TGTGCCAGCAGTTTCCCTCGTGGCGGCACTGAAGCTTTCTTT. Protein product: CASSFPRGGTEAFF.

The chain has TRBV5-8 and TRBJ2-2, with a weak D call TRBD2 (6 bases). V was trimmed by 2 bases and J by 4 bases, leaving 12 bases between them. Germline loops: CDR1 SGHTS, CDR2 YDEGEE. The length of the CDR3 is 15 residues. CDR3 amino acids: CASSLFGGGTGELFF. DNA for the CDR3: TGTGCCAGCAGCTTATTTGGGGGAGGCACCGGGGAGCTGTTTTTT.

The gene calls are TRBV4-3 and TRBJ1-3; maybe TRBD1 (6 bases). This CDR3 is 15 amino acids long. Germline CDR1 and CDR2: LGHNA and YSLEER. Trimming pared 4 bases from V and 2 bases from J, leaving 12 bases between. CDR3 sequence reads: CASSPTHRAGNTIYF. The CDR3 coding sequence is TGCGCCAGCAGCCCAACCCACAGGGCTGGAAACACCATATATTTT.

CDR3 coding DNA: TGTGCCAGCAGCTCCCGACAGGACCATTCACCCCTCCACTTT. Translated, it gives CASSSRQDHSPLHF. The chain combines TRBV7-8 with TRBJ1-6, with D possibly TRBD1 on 6 matching bases. V was trimmed by 4 bases and J by 8 bases, leaving 12 bases between them. The CDR3 sequence is 14 residues long. Looked up from germline, CDR1 is SGHVS and CDR2 is FQNEAQ.

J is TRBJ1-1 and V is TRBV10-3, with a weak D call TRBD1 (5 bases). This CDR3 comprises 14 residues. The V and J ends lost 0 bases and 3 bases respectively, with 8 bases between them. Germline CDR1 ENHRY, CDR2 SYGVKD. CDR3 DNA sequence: TGTGCCATCAGTGAGTCAAGGGGTGACACTGAAGCTTTCTTT. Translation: CAISESRGDTEAFF.

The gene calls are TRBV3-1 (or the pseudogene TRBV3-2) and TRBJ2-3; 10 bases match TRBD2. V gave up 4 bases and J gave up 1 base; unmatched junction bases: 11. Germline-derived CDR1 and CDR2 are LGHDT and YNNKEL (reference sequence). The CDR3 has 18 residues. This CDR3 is CASSLRGSGGSGTDTQYF. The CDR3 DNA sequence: TGTGCCAGCAGCCTCCGGGGTAGCGGGGGGTCTGGCACAGATACGCAGTATTTT.

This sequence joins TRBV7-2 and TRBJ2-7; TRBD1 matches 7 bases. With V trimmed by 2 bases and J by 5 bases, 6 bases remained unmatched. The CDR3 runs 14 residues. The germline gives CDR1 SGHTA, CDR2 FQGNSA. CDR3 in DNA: TGTGCCAGCAGCTTACAGACAGGGCGAGACGAGCAGTACTTC. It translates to CASSLQTGRDEQYF.

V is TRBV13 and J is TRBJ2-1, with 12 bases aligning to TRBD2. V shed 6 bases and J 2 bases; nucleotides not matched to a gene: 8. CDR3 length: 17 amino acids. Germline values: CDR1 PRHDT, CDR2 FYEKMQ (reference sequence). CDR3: CASSRASGGAAYNEQFF. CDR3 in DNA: TGTGCCAGCAGTCGCGCTAGCGGGGGGGCGGCCTACAATGAGCAGTTCTTC.

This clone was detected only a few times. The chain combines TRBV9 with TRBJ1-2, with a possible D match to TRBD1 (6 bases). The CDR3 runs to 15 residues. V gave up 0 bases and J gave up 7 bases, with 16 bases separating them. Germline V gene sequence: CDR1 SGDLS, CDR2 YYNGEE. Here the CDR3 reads CASSVAEGGVAGYTF. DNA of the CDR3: TGTGCCAGCAGCGTAGCTGAGGGGGGGGTAGCTGGCTACACCTTC.